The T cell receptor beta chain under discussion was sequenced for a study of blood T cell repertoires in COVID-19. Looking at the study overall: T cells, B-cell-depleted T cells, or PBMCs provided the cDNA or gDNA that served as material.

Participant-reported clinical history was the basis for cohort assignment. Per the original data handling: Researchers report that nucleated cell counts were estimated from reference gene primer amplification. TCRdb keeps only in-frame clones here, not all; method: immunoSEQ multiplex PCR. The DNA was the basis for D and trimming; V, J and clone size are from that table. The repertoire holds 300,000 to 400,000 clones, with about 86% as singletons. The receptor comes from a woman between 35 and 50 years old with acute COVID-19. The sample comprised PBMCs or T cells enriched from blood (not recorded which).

As DNA, the CDR3 is TGTGCCAGTAGTACCCGGACACCCCTTGGGAGCACAGATACGCAGTATTTT. Amino acid sequence: CASSTRTPLGSTDTQYF. The rearrangement uses TRBV19 and TRBJ2-3; tentative D call: TRBD1 (5 bases). CDR3 size: 17 residues. V was cut by 4 bases and J by 0 bases, with 17 bases left in between. The germline gives CDR1 LNHDA, CDR2 SQIVND (reference sequence).